This T cell receptor (beta chain) was retrieved from a study of blood T cell repertoires in COVID-19. The authors' processing: Amplification of reference gene primers was used by the study to estimate nucleated cell counts. Sequencing was performed with immunoSEQ multiplex PCR; in TCRdb, only in-frame clones are kept and a portion is missing. V and J calls and clone size come straight from that table; D and trimming were deduced from the DNA. The sample yields about 58,000 clones, around 78% seen once. The CDR3 is 12 amino acids. V was clipped by 6 bases and J by 4 bases; unmatched bases: 3. CDR1 LNHDA and CDR2 SQIVND come from the germline V gene (reference sequence).

This clonotype was obtained from a human donor in a cohort sampled during active COVID-19. Input material: peripheral blood. The chain recombines TRBV19 with TRBJ2-7; 7 nucleotides match TRBD1. The CDR3 DNA is TGTGCCAGTAGGGGGACAGATTACGAGCAGTACTTC. It translates to CASRGTDYEQYF.